This T cell receptor (beta chain) is from a study of shared clonotypes between healthy human individuals. V lost 4 bases to trimming and J lost 9 bases, with 13 bases between them. This CDR3 is 13 amino acids long. Per germline, CDR1 SEHNR and CDR2 FQNEAQ (reference sequence). As to this clone: What it recognizes is unknown.

The assay used deep level. Libraries were prepared by immunoSEQ multiplex PCR; TCRdb keeps only in-frame clonotypes and omits some of them. The data hold some 690,000 clones, with roughly 87% observed a single time. Findings of the study overall: Naive subsets usually exceeded memory subsets in estimated richness.

The sequence was obtained from a man aged 18 to 30 in good health. Some clones in this sample may be carry-over from other donors' samples. What was sequenced was memory CD8+ T cells from PBMCs. Subset indicated: CD45RO+ cells pooled with CCR7-negative TemRA cells. This chain joins TRBV7-9 and TRBJ2-1; the D gene could be TRBD1 or TRBD2 (5 bases each). CDR3 amino acids: CASSSASGTEQFF. CDR3 DNA sequence: TGTGCCAGCAGCTCCGCCTCTGGGACTGAGCAGTTCTTC.